These 32 T cell receptor beta chains were all obtained from the same sample, sequenced in a study of Ad26.COV2.S vaccination and SARS-CoV-2 variants. The treatment is: some 20 received Ad26.COV2.S at low or high dose, single or two shots; several received placebo; per-sample allocation not given. It was on day 63 after the first vaccine or placebo injection that samples were taken. TCRdb's copy holds only in-frame clones and misses some; the assay was immunoSEQ multiplex PCR. The repertoire consists of about 400,000 clones, with about 90% occurring once and the leading ten covering about 1.7%. The starting material was peripheral blood, obtained in a trial of Ad26.COV2.S vaccine versus placebo. Receptor source: a person aged 18-65 years who received the Ad26.COV2.S COVID-19 vaccine or a placebo.

Regarding this clone: In the same sample, other DNA sequences code for this CDR3. This chain connects TRBV7-2 to TRBJ2-2; possible D gene TRBD1, 6 bases. Trimming shortened V by 1 base and J by 1 base, and 7 bases separated the two germline ends. CDR3 length: 15 amino acids. Germline-derived CDR1 and CDR2 are SGHTA and FQGNSA. The CDR3 region has the DNA TGTGCCAGCAGCTTAGGCAGGGGGAACACCGGGGAGCTGTTTTTT. It yields the protein CASSLGRGNTGELFF. Looking up the rest from reference TRBV7-2 and TRBJ2-2 gives the full variable domain: GAGVSQSPSNKVTEKGKDVELRCDPISGHTALYWYRQSLGQGLEFLIYFQGNSAPDKSGLPSDRFSAERTGGSVSTLTIQRTQQEDSAVYLCASSLGRGNTGELFFGEGSRLTVL.

This sequence joins TRBV7-2 and TRBJ2-7; D gene ambiguous. The CDR3 has 14 amino acids. Trimming left V 0 bases short and J 2 bases short, with 8 bases between. Germline lookup yields CDR1 SGHTA and CDR2 FQGNSA. The chain's CDR3 is CASSLAGSTYEQYF. In DNA form, the CDR3 reads TGTGCCAGCAGCTTAGCTGGCAGTACCTACGAGCAGTACTTC.

In this sample, this clone turned up a few times. The chain uses TRBV5-8 and TRBJ1-5, with a possible D match to TRBD1 (6 bases). Deletions cut 0 bases from V and 7 bases from J, with 14 bases between. CDR3 size: 15 residues. CDR1 and CDR2 from the germline V gene are SGHTS and YDEGEE. CDR3 protein: CASSLAPGARQPQHF. CDR3 DNA: TGTGCCAGCAGCTTGGCGCCAGGGGCGAGACAGCCCCAGCATTTT.

The V call is TRBV11-2, the J call TRBJ2-2; D is uncertain. The CDR3 is 16 amino acids. The V end lost 2 bases, the J end lost 1 base, and 11 bases lay between the germline ends. CDR1 and CDR2 from the germline V gene are SGHAT and FQNNGV. The chain's CDR3 is CASSLSLQVNTGELFF. CDR3 nucleotides: TGTGCCAGCAGCTTATCCTTGCAGGTGAACACCGGGGAGCTGTTTTTT.

CDR3 amino acids: CASSWGGLSYEQYF. The CDR3 DNA is TGTGCCAGCAGTTGGGGAGGGCTCTCCTACGAGCAGTACTTC. This rearrangement joins TRBV27 to TRBJ2-7; 7 positions match TRBD2. In germline, CDR1 is MNHEY, CDR2 SMNVEV (reference sequence). Trimming removed 4 bases from V and 0 bases from J; junction bases left unmatched: 3. This CDR3 comprises 14 residues.

The genes are TRBV10-2 and TRBJ1-5, with D uncertain. Germline CDR1 WSHSY, CDR2 SAAADI. Trimming cost V 3 bases and J 2 bases, with 8 bases left between them. The CDR3 extends over 14 amino acids. The CDR3 is CASSEIGGNQPQHF. The CDR3 nucleotides are TGCGCCAGCAGTGAAATCGGGGGCAATCAGCCCCAGCATTTT.

The gene calls are TRBV25-1 and TRBJ1-1; no clear D. The CDR3 totals 14 residues. Germline loops: CDR1 MGHDK, CDR2 SYGVNS. The germline V and J ends were trimmed by 3 bases and 1 base, with 9 bases remaining between them. The CDR3 DNA is TGTGCCAGCAGTGATGAGGGCTGGAACACTGAAGCTTTCTTT. Its protein is CASSDEGWNTEAFF. The full variable domain, its missing parts supplied by reference TRBV25-1 and TRBJ1-1, is EADIYQTPRYLVIGTGKKITLECSQTMGHDKMYWYQQDPGMELHLIHYSYGVNSTEKGDLSSESTVSRIRTEHFPLTLESARPSHTSQYLCASSDEGWNTEAFFGQGTRLTVV.

The chain employs TRBV27 and TRBJ2-7; the D gene could be TRBD1 or TRBD2 (5 bases each). The CDR3 runs to 16 residues. V lost 8 bases and J 0 bases, leaving 20 bases between the germline ends. The germline V gene encodes CDR1 MNHEY and CDR2 SMNVEV (reference sequence). The CDR3 nucleotides are TGTGCCAGCGGAATAAGTGGGACGAGGAGCTCCTACGAGCAGTACTTC. The encoded protein is CASGISGTRSSYEQYF.

CDR3 protein: CASTLQGVGYGYTF. The CDR3 region has the DNA TGTGCCAGCACCCTCCAGGGGGTAGGCTATGGCTACACCTTC. The chain recombines TRBV2 with TRBJ1-2; TRBD1 agrees at 7 bases. From germline, CDR1 is SNHLY and CDR2 FYNNEI. The CDR3 runs to 14 residues. The V and J ends lost 7 bases and 4 bases, in that order; junction bases with no gene match: 9. The variable domain in full, with the rest retrieved from reference TRBV2 and TRBJ1-2, is EPEVTQTPSHQVTQMGQEVILRCVPISNHLYFYWYRQILGQKVEFLVSFYNNEISEKSEIFDDQFSVERPDGSNFTLKIRSTKLEDSAMYFCASTLQGVGYGYTFGSGTRLTVV.

This rearrangement joins TRBV18 to TRBJ1-2, with TRBD1 matching 7 bases. Germline trimming cut 5 bases from V and 7 bases from J; bases unmatched to any gene: 7. The CDR3 has 13 residues. Germline-derived CDR1 and CDR2 are KGHSH and LQKENI. The CDR3 here is CASSTDRLGGYTF. The CDR3 DNA reads TGTGCCAGCTCAACGGACAGGCTTGGTGGCTACACCTTC.

This clone has only one observation. The chain recombines TRBV3-1 (or the pseudogene TRBV3-2) with TRBJ1-5; D is perhaps TRBD1 (5 bases). This CDR3 is 13 amino acids long. Trimming pared 1 base from V and 5 bases from J, leaving 6 bases between. Germline values: CDR1 LGHDT, CDR2 YNNKEL (reference sequence). As DNA, the CDR3 is TGTGCCAGCAGCCAAGCAGGGCATCAGCCCCAGCATTTT. Its protein is CASSQAGHQPQHF.

In nucleotides, the CDR3 is TGTGCCAGCACTGGGGGAAATTCACCCCTCCACTTT. Amino acids: CASTGGNSPLHF. V is TRBV2 and J is TRBJ1-6, with D possibly matching TRBD1 (5 bases). CDR3 length equals 12 residues. V was pared by 7 bases and J by 7 bases, with 8 bases between. Per germline, CDR1 SNHLY and CDR2 FYNNEI.

The CDR3 DNA reads as TGTGCCAGCAGCCAAATTTTTGGACAGAGCACAGATACGCAGTATTTT. Protein product: CASSQIFGQSTDTQYF. The V call is TRBV5-6, the J call TRBJ2-3, with a tentative D call TRBD1 (6 bases). Trimming took 4 bases from V and 0 from J, leaving 15 bases between them. This CDR3 region has 16 residues. CDR1 is SGHDT and CDR2 is YYEEEE in the germline V gene.

This sequence joins TRBV29-1 and TRBJ2-3, with TRBD2 identical over 9 bases. J was trimmed by 8 bases and V by 4 bases; bases with no gene match: 13. Germline assignment: CDR1 SQVTM and CDR2 ANQGSEA. CDR3 length equals 15 residues. The DNA of the CDR3 is TGCAGCGTTGCCAGCCAGCGGGGGGCGCTAGGTACGCAGTATTTT. Translation gives CSVASQRGALGTQYF.

This clone came up many times. This chain connects TRBV28 to TRBJ2-7; 10 bases fit TRBD1. The CDR3 sequence is 18 residues long. Germline-derived CDR1 and CDR2 are MDHEN and SYDVKM. The V segment lost 0 bases and the J segment 6 bases; nucleotides outside the gene matches: 14. CDR3 nucleotide sequence: TGTGCCAGCAGTTTATGGCCATCTAAACGGGACAGGGGTCGCGAGCAGTACTTC. Encoded protein: CASSLWPSKRDRGREQYF.

This clone was counted between two and nine times. This chain connects TRBV7-9 to TRBJ1-2; a possible D gene is TRBD1 (5 bases). The CDR3 length is 13 residues. Germline assignment: CDR1 SEHNR and CDR2 FQNEAQ (reference sequence). Trimming removed 1 base from V and 8 bases from J, with 11 bases in between. CDR3 bases: TGTGCCAGCAGCTTAGATGGGGGTAACGGCTACACCTTC. It specifies CASSLDGGNGYTF.

The rearrangement links TRBV7-8 to TRBJ2-5; 8 positions match TRBD1. V shed 2 bases and J 7 bases; nucleotides not matched to a gene: 15. The CDR3 consists of 17 residues. Per the germline V gene, CDR1 is SGHVS and CDR2 is FQNEAQ. CDR3 protein: CASSLSDRVMSGVTQYF. Here the CDR3 DNA reads TGTGCCAGCAGCTTATCGGACAGGGTTATGTCAGGGGTGACCCAGTACTTC.

This sequence joins TRBV6-9 and TRBJ2-3, with a tentative D call TRBD1 (6 bases). Germline CDR1 reads MNHGY; CDR2 reads SVAAGI. V lost 8 bases and J 0 bases, leaving 15 bases between the germline ends. This CDR3 comprises 15 residues. The chain's CDR3 is CASPLRDMSTDTQYF. Here the CDR3 DNA reads TGTGCCAGCCCCCTGAGGGACATGAGCACAGATACGCAGTATTTT.

V gene TRBV7-2 combines with J gene TRBJ2-1; TRBD1 matches at 8 bases. V lost 3 bases and J lost 6; bases outside the gene matches: 7. Germline V lookup: CDR1 SGHTA, CDR2 FQGNSA. This CDR3 has 15 residues. CDR3: CASSLGWTGSNEQFF. DNA for the CDR3: TGTGCCAGCAGCTTGGGGTGGACAGGGAGCAATGAGCAGTTCTTC.

The chain carries TRBV6-6 and TRBJ2-3; D is ambiguous. Germline CDR1 MNHNY, CDR2 SVGAGI (reference sequence). Between the trimmed V and J ends, which lost 0 bases and 2 bases, there was a span of 6 bases. This CDR3 has 14 residues. This chain's CDR3 is CASSYSTTTDTQYF. CDR3 nucleotide sequence: TGTGCCAGCAGTTACTCAACTACCACAGATACGCAGTATTTT.

The genes are TRBV28 and TRBJ1-2; unclear D gene. This CDR3 is 13 amino acids long. Trimming stripped 3 bases from V and 2 bases from J, with 7 bases between. Germline assignment: CDR1 MDHEN and CDR2 SYDVKM. This CDR3 is CASSFSGNYGYTF. The DNA for the CDR3 is TGTGCCAGCAGTTTCTCAGGAAACTATGGCTACACCTTC.

The chain employs TRBV3-1 (or the pseudogene TRBV3-2) and TRBJ2-5, with TRBD2 matching 8 bases. Germline V gene lookup returns CDR1 LGHDT and CDR2 YNNKEL (reference sequence). The CDR3 is made up of 15 amino acids. The trim removed 4 bases at V and 5 bases at J, leaving 9 bases unmatched. CDR3 DNA: TGTGCCAGCAGCCCCAGATTAGCGGGGTTGGAGACCCAGTACTTC. Translation: CASSPRLAGLETQYF.

This chain uses TRBV15 with TRBJ1-5; a weak D match, TRBD1 (5 bases). The CDR3 is 13 residues long. Per germline, CDR1 LNHNV and CDR2 YYDKDF (reference sequence). The V gene lost 7 bases and the J gene lost 6 bases, with 13 bases spanning the gap. CDR3 in DNA: TGTGCCACCACCGGGACTTGGGGTCAGCCCCAGCATTTT. It yields the protein CATTGTWGQPQHF.

The chain has TRBV6-5 and TRBJ2-7; maybe TRBD1 (6 bases). The germline V gene encodes CDR1 MNHEY and CDR2 SVGAGI. The CDR3 has 13 amino acids. The V gene lost 8 bases and the J gene lost 0 bases, with 11 bases spanning the gap. The CDR3 region is CASGGHYSYEQYF. CDR3 bases: TGTGCCAGCGGGGGACACTACTCCTACGAGCAGTACTTC.

The V and J genes are TRBV30 and TRBJ1-2, with no clear D. CDR1 and CDR2 (germline): GTSNPN, SVGIG (reference sequence). Trimming stripped 2 bases from V and 2 bases from J, with 9 bases between. The CDR3 covers 13 residues. Here the CDR3 reads CAWSMYGNYGYTF. As DNA, the CDR3 is TGTGCCTGGAGTATGTACGGAAACTATGGCTACACCTTC.

The chain joins TRBV7-9 to TRBJ1-6; D gene uncertain. The CDR3 totals 15 residues. V lost 1 base, J lost 7 bases, and 11 bases lay in between. Germline CDR1 is SEHNR and CDR2 is FQNEAQ (reference sequence). The CDR3, as DNA: TGTGCCAGCAGCTTAGTTTTGGGTACGAATTCACCCCTCCACTTT. Its protein product is CASSLVLGTNSPLHF. Complete variable domain (other parts from reference TRBV7-9 and TRBJ1-6): DTGVSQNPRHKITKRGQNVTFRCDPISEHNRLYWYRQTLGQGPEFLTYFQNEAQLEKSRLLSDRFSAERPKGSFSTLEIQRTEQGDSAMYLCASSLVLGTNSPLHFGNGTRLTVT.

This clone appeared once. The genes are TRBV3-1 (or the pseudogene TRBV3-2) and TRBJ1-3; D remains unclear. V was trimmed by 4 bases and J by 0 bases, leaving 10 bases between them. Germline loops: CDR1 LGHDT, CDR2 YNNKEL (reference sequence). The CDR3 runs 15 residues. The CDR3 DNA reads TGTGCCAGCAGCCCTCCGCCATACTCTGGAAACACCATATATTTT. Its protein is CASSPPPYSGNTIYF.

The chain has TRBV6-2 or TRBV6-3 and TRBJ2-1; the match to TRBD1 covers 7 bases. Germline V lookup: CDR1 MNHEY, CDR2 SVGEGT. V shed 0 bases and J 5 bases; nucleotides not matched to a gene: 7. The length of the CDR3 is 16 residues. The CDR3 loop is CASSYSGTAGNNEQFF. The CDR3 coding sequence is TGTGCCAGCAGTTACTCTGGGACAGCCGGAAACAATGAGCAGTTCTTC.

This chain joins TRBV19 and TRBJ2-7; 8 bases are a match to TRBD1. Looked up from germline, CDR1 is LNHDA and CDR2 is SQIVND (reference sequence). The CDR3 spans 15 residues. V trimming: 3 bases; J trimming: 2 bases; junction bases outside the gene matches: 6. The CDR3 DNA follows: TGTGCCAGTAGTATGATTGGACAGGGCCCCTACGAGCAGTACTTC. Translated: CASSMIGQGPYEQYF. The full variable domain, with the rest looked up from reference TRBV19 and TRBJ2-7, is DGGITQSPKYLFRKEGQNVTLSCEQNLNHDAMYWYRQDPGQGLRLIYYSQIVNDFQKGDIAEGYSVSREKKESFPLTVTSAQKNPTAFYLCASSMIGQGPYEQYFGPGTRLTVT.

This chain links TRBV19 with TRBJ2-2, with D perhaps TRBD2 (5 bases). This CDR3 spans 16 amino acids. The germline V gene has CDR1 LNHDA and CDR2 SQIVND (reference sequence). Trimming stripped 3 bases from V and 6 bases from J, with 17 bases between. The CDR3 loop reads CASSIGSLRGAGELFF. The CDR3 DNA sequence: TGTGCCAGTAGTATCGGGTCTCTTCGGGGAGCCGGGGAGCTGTTTTTT.

CDR3 residues: CASSLDDRAYEQYF. CDR3 sequence (DNA): TGTGCCAGCAGCTTAGACGACAGAGCCTACGAGCAGTACTTC. The chain has TRBV7-2 and TRBJ2-7, with D possibly being TRBD1 (5 bases). The ends were cut back, 1 base at V and 2 bases at J, with 9 bases in the middle. CDR1 and CDR2 (germline): SGHTA, FQGNSA. CDR3 length equals 14 residues.

The genes are TRBV4-1 and TRBJ2-5, with D hard to call. This CDR3 is 14 amino acids long. Germline V gene lookup returns CDR1 MGHRA and CDR2 YSYEKL. With 2 bases removed from V and 1 base from J, the gap between germline ends came to 8 bases. This chain's CDR3 is CASSQRTSQETQYF. The CDR3 region has the DNA TGCGCCAGCAGCCAAAGAACTTCCCAAGAGACCCAGTACTTC.